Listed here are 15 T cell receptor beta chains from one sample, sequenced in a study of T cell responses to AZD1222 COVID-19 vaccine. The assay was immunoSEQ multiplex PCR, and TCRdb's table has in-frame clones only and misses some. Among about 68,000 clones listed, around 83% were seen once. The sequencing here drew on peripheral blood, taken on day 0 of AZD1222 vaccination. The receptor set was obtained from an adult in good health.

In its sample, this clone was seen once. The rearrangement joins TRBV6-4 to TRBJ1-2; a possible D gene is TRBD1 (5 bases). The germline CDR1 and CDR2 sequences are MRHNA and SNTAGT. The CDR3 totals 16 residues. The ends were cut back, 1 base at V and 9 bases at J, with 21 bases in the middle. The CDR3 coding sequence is TGTGCCAGCAGTGACTTTAACCGGGGGATACCGAAAAGCTACACCTTC. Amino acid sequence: CASSDFNRGIPKSYTF.

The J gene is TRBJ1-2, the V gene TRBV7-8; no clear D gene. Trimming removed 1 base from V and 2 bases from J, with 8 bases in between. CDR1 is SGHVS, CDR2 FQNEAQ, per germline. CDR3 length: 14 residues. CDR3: CASSLGLRNYGYTF. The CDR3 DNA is TGTGCCAGCAGCTTAGGCTTAAGAAACTATGGCTACACCTTC. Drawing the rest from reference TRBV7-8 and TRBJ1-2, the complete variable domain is GAGVSQSPRYKVAKRGQDVALRCDPISGHVSLFWYQQALGQGPEFLTYFQNEAQLDKSGLPSDRFFAERPEGSVSTLKIQRTQQEDSAVYLCASSLGLRNYGYTFGSGTRLTVV.

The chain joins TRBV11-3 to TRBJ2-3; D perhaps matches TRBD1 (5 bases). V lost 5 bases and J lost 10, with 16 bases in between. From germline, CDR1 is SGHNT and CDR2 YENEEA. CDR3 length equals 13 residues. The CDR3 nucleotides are TGTGCCAGCAGCCCATCAGGGATATCTCCGCAGTATTTT. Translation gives CASSPSGISPQYF.

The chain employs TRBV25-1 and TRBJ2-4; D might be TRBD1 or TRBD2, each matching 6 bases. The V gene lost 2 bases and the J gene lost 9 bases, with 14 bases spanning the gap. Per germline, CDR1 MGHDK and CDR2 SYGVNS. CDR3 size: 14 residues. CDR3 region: CASSEEGGLVIQYF. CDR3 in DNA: TGTGCCAGCAGTGAAGAAGGGGGGTTGGTCATTCAGTACTTC. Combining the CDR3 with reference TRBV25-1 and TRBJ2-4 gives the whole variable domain EADIYQTPRYLVIGTGKKITLECSQTMGHDKMYWYQQDPGMELHLIHYSYGVNSTEKGDLSSESTVSRIRTEHFPLTLESARPSHTSQYLCASSEEGGLVIQYFGAGTRLSVL.

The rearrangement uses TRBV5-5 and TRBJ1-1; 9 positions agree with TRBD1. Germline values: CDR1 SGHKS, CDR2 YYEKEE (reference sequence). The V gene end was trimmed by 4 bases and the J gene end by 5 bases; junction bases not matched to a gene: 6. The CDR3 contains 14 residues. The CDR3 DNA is TGTGCCAGCAGCACAACAGGGGGCTCAACTGAAGCTTTCTTT. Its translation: CASSTTGGSTEAFF.

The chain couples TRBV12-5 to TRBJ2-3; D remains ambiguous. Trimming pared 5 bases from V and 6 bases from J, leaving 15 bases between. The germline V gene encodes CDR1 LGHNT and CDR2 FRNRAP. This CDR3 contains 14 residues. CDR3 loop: CASGQPGPLDTQYF. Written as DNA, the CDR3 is TGTGCTAGTGGTCAGCCCGGCCCCCTGGATACGCAGTATTTT.

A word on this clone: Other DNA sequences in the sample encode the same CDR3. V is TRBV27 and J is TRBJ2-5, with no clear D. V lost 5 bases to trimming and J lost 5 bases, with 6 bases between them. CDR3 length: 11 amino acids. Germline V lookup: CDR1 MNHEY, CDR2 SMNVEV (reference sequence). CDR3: CASSLGETQYF. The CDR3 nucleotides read TGTGCCAGCAGTCTGGGGGAGACCCAGTACTTC.

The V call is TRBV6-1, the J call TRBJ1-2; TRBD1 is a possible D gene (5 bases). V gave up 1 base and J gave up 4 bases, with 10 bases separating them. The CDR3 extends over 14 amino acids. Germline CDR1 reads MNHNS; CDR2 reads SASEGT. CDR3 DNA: TGTGCCAGCAGTGAAGAAGCAGGGATCTATGGCTACACCTTC. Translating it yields CASSEEAGIYGYTF.

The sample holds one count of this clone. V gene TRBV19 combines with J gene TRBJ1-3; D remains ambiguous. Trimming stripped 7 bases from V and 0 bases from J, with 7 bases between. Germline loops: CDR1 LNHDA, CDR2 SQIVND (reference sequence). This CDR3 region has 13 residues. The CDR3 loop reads CASIDGSGNTIYF. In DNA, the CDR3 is TGTGCCAGTATCGACGGCTCTGGAAACACCATATATTTT.

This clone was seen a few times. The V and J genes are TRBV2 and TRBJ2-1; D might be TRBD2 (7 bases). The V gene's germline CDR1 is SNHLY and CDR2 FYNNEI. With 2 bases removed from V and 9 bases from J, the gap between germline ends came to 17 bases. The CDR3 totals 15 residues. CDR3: CASSESGGAVGEQFF. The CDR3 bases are TGTGCCAGCAGTGAAAGTGGGGGGGCCGTTGGTGAGCAGTTCTTC.

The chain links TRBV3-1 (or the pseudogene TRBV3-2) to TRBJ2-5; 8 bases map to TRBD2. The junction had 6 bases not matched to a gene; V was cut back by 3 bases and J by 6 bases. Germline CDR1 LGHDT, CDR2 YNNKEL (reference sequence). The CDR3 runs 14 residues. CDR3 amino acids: CASSQMTSAKTQYF. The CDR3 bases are TGTGCCAGCAGCCAGATGACTAGCGCTAAGACCCAGTACTTC.

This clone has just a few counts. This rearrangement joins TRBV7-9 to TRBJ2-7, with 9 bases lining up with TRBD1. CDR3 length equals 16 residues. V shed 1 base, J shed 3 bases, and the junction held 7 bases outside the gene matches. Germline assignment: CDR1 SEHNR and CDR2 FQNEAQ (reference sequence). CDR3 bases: TGTGCCAGCAGCTTAGGACCGGGACAGGGACACTACGAGCAGTACTTC. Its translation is CASSLGPGQGHYEQYF. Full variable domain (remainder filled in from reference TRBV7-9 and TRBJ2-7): DTGVSQNPRHKITKRGQNVTFRCDPISEHNRLYWYRQTLGQGPEFLTYFQNEAQLEKSRLLSDRFSAERPKGSFSTLEIQRTEQGDSAMYLCASSLGPGQGHYEQYFGPGTRLTVT.

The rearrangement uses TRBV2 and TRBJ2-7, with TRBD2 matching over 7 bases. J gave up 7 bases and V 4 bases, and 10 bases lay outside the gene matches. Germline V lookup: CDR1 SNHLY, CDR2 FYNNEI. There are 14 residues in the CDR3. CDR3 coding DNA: TGTGCCAGCAGTGGAACTAGCGCGGATTGGGAGCAGTACTTC. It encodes CASSGTSADWEQYF.

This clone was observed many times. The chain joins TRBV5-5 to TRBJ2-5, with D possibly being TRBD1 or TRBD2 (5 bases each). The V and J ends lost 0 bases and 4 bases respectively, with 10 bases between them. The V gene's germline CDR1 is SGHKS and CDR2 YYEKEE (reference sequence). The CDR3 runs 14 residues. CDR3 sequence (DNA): TGTGCCAGCAGCTTGGTGGGACGAGTAGAGACCCAGTACTTC. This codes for CASSLVGRVETQYF.

CDR3 bases: TGTGCCAGTAGTGACCGGGGGACAGGGCCGAGGTGGGCACTCCACTTT. Amino acid sequence: CASSDRGTGPRWALHF. The V gene is TRBV19, the J gene TRBJ1-6, with 9 bases lining up with TRBD1. The V and J ends lost 5 bases and 16 bases, in that order; junction bases with no gene match: 18. The CDR3 is made up of 16 amino acids. Germline V gives CDR1 LNHDA, CDR2 SQIVND (reference sequence).